This is a list of T cell receptor beta chains from one sample in a study of chemoradiotherapy in HPV16-positive cancers. Generated by immunoSEQ multiplex PCR, the TCRdb table keeps only in-frame clones and is missing some. The sample contains around 30,000 clones, 91% of which appear only once. The sample here was blood, taken from a patient who underwent chemoradiotherapy. Receptors originate from a human donor with HPV-associated anogenital cancer. CDR3s include the opening cysteine and the closing phenylalanine or tryptophan. Each record gives: CDR3 length, J gene, V gene, CDR3 protein.

length: 13; J: TRBJ1-1; V: TRBV6-5; CDR3: CASSYSGYTEAFF
length: 14; J: TRBJ2-2; V: TRBV2; CDR3: CASSGASWTGELFF
length: 12; J: TRBJ1-4; V: TRBV30; CDR3: CAWSEAGEKLFF
length: 19; J: TRBJ2-1; V: TRBV5-5; CDR3: CASSARVGAGRLETNEQFF
length: 15; J: TRBJ1-1; V: TRBV7-3; CDR3: CASSPGTGRITEAFF
length: 12; J: TRBJ1-2; V: TRBV19; CDR3: CASSQGIYGYTF
length: 13; J: TRBJ2-7; V: TRBV27; CDR3: CASSVYLGDEQYF
length: 12; J: TRBJ2-7; V: TRBV2; CDR3: CASSLSSYEQYF
length: 13; J: TRBJ1-3; V: TRBV2; CDR3: CASTPDRADTIYF
length: 14; J: TRBJ2-5; V: TRBV5-4; CDR3: CASSGGTEQETQYF
length: 15; J: TRBJ1-1; V: TRBV30; CDR3: CTWTPATRVNTEAFF
length: 17; J: TRBJ2-5; V: TRBV6-1; CDR3: CASSEVRGFSGKETQYF
length: 13; J: TRBJ1-2; V: TRBV6-6; CDR3: CASSDRDGYGYTF
length: 14; J: TRBJ1-5; V: TRBV28; CDR3: CASSSYRGNQPQHF
length: 14; J: TRBJ2-5; V: TRBV30; CDR3: CAWSPQDWRETQYF
length: 17; J: TRBJ2-2; V: TRBV13; CDR3: CASSQRRETLNTGELFF
length: 15; J: TRBJ1-1; V: TRBV2; CDR3: CASSSGGDRNTEAFF
length: 16; J: TRBJ1-2; V: TRBV7-3; CDR3: CASSLTGGPYDYGYTF
length: 14; J: TRBJ2-3; V: TRBV27; CDR3: CASSMDRYTDTQYF
length: 16; J: TRBJ1-4; V: TRBV18; CDR3: CASSPGRDRTNEKLFF
length: 13; J: TRBJ1-2; V: TRBV6-6; CDR3: CASRGTGVSGYTF
length: 15; J: TRBJ2-7; V: TRBV11-3; CDR3: CASSFGRGMYNEQYF
length: 15; J: TRBJ2-3; V: TRBV7-6; CDR3: CASTPGDARTDTQYF
length: 15; J: TRBJ2-2; V: TRBV7-9; CDR3: CASSFKRDGTGELFF
length: 15; J: TRBJ2-3; V: TRBV10-1; CDR3: CASSKGLAGGDTQYF
length: 13; J: TRBJ2-5; V: TRBV7-3; CDR3: CASASGREETQYF
length: 13; J: TRBJ1-2; V: TRBV5-1; CDR3: CASSPTLLETYTF
length: 13; J: TRBJ1-1; V: TRBV9; CDR3: CASSTQGDTEAFF
length: 13; J: TRBJ1-3; V: TRBV10-3; CDR3: CAISESSGNTIYF
length: 15; J: TRBJ1-1; V: TRBV6-5; CDR3: CASSPGTGWWTEAFF
length: 13; J: TRBJ1-4; V: TRBV29-1; CDR3: CSVPTGENEKLFF
length: 14; J: TRBJ1-2; V: TRBV6-5; CDR3: CASSSPTPYYGYTF
length: 16; J: TRBJ2-7; V: TRBV7-8; CDR3: CASSLDQSSESYEQYF